Following are 30 T cell receptor beta chains from one sample sequenced in a study of T cells in Graves' hyperthyroidism and ophthalmopathy. RNA transcripts provided the source from which TCR beta CDR3 regions were amplified. A set of HTBI primers served as the primers for a first-round RT-PCR of the TCR CDR3. One entry per CDR3 protein results from TCRdb running MiXCR on the multiplex PCR reads. The table includes about 640,000 distinct CDR3 sequences, roughly 15% detected once. Source material: blood. These receptors were collected from a woman in her forties or fifties with Graves' ophthalmopathy.

This clonotype was counted at least ten times. This sequence joins TRBV3-1 and TRBJ2-1, with 12 bases identical to TRBD2. Germline V gives CDR1 LGHDT, CDR2 YNNKEL (reference sequence). The CDR3 has 17 residues. V trimming: 2 bases; J trimming: 6 bases; junction bases outside the gene matches: 8. The CDR3 DNA reads as TGTGCCAGCAGCCAAAAGACTAGCGGGAGATCGGCCAATGAGCAGTTCTTC. This translates into CASSQKTSGRSANEQFF.

A single count supports this clonotype. The chain combines TRBV11-3 with TRBJ1-1, with TRBD1 matching over 10 bases. This CDR3 spans 17 amino acids. Germline assignment: CDR1 SGHNT and CDR2 YENEEA. Losses at the gene ends were 0 bases for V and 0 bases for J; bases not matched to a gene: 4. The CDR3 DNA is TGTGCCAGCAGCTTAGATTCGGGACAGGGGATGAACACTGAAGCTTTCTTT. This gives the protein CASSLDSGQGMNTEAFF.

The rearrangement links TRBV5-6 to TRBJ2-7, with D tentatively TRBD2 (5 bases). The CDR3 contains 14 residues. V was shortened by 0 bases and J by 3 bases, with 10 bases between the two germline ends. Germline CDR1 and CDR2: SGHDT and YYEEEE. The DNA of the CDR3 is TGTGCCAGCAGCTTGGTTCTGAGGGTCTACGAGCAGTACTTC. Residues: CASSLVLRVYEQYF.

The V call is TRBV28, the J call TRBJ1-4, with 9 positions matching TRBD1. This CDR3 has 13 amino acids. Germline CDR1 MDHEN, CDR2 SYDVKM. V shed 9 bases, J shed 7 bases, and the junction held 6 bases outside the gene matches. DNA of the CDR3: TGTGCCAGTAGAGGACAGGGGTTTGAAAAACTGTTTTTT. Protein product: CASRGQGFEKLFF.

CDR3 DNA: TGCAGCGTTGCCTCAGGAAACTATGGCTACACCTTC. The encoded protein is CSVASGNYGYTF. The rearrangement links TRBV29-1 to TRBJ1-2; D not resolved. The germline V gene has CDR1 SQVTM and CDR2 ANQGSEA. This CDR3 contains 12 residues. Trimming stripped 4 bases from V and 2 bases from J, with 8 bases between.

At least ten counts were recorded for this clonotype. The chain recombines TRBV11-3 with TRBJ1-5; the D gene is possibly TRBD1 (5 bases). The CDR3 loop spans 15 amino acids. Trimming took off 3 bases at V and 3 bases at J, with 12 bases between the two ends. Germline V lookup: CDR1 SGHNT, CDR2 YENEEA. The CDR3 spells CASSLSDRHNQPQHF. The CDR3 bases are TGTGCCAGCAGCTTGTCTGACAGACACAATCAGCCCCAGCATTTT.

A single count supports this clonotype. The gene calls are TRBV6-1 and TRBJ2-7, with 8 nucleotides matching TRBD2. Germline CDR1 is MNHNS and CDR2 is SASEGT. The CDR3 has 13 amino acids. V shed 4 bases, J shed 6 bases, and the junction held 5 bases outside the gene matches. The CDR3 loop reads CASSVSGSSEQYF. For the CDR3, the DNA is TGTGCCAGCAGTGTCAGCGGGAGCAGCGAGCAGTACTTC.

This clonotype was counted at least ten times. This chain links TRBV12-5 with TRBJ1-1; TRBD1 matches at 8 bases. The V gene end was trimmed by 6 bases and the J gene end by 5 bases; junction bases not matched to a gene: 8. The CDR3 has 14 residues. Germline V CDR1 and CDR2: LGHNT, FRNRAP. The CDR3 sequence is CASGIGQGRTEAFF. The CDR3 coding sequence is TGTGCTAGTGGCATAGGACAGGGCCGGACTGAAGCTTTCTTT. Complete variable domain (other parts from reference TRBV12-5 and TRBJ1-1): DARVTQTPRHKVTEMGQEVTMRCQPILGHNTVFWYRQTMMQGLELLAYFRNRAPLDDSGMPKDRFSAEMPDATLATLKIQPSEPRDSAVYFCASGIGQGRTEAFFGQGTRLTVV.

This clonotype showed up many times. The chain has TRBV7-9 and TRBJ2-1; 13 bases agree with TRBD2. This CDR3 has 15 residues. V shed 6 bases and J 6 bases; nucleotides not matched to a gene: 5. In germline, CDR1 is SEHNR, CDR2 FQNEAQ (reference sequence). The CDR3 here is CASRSGLAGVNEQFF. The CDR3 nucleotides read TGTGCCAGCAGATCTGGACTAGCGGGAGTCAATGAGCAGTTCTTC.

In this sample, this clonotype turned up many times. The chain couples TRBV20-1 to TRBJ1-5, with 8 bases aligning to TRBD1. CDR3 length equals 15 residues. Unmatched junction bases numbered 6, after V lost 1 base and J lost 4 bases. The germline gives CDR1 DFQATT, CDR2 SNEGSKA (reference sequence). The CDR3, as DNA: TGCAGTGCTAGAGCCCAGGGGGCTGGAAATCAGCCCCAGCATTTT. Translation: CSARAQGAGNQPQHF.

This clonotype turned up a few times. The CDR3, as DNA: TGTGCCAGCAGGAGGACTAGCGGGAGTGCTGGGGAGCTGTTTTTT. Amino acids: CASRRTSGSAGELFF. The V and J genes are TRBV6-1 and TRBJ2-2; 13 bases agree with TRBD2. The CDR3 consists of 15 residues. CDR1 is MNHNS and CDR2 is SASEGT in the germline V gene. V dropped 6 bases and J dropped 8; count of bases not matched to a gene: 6.

This clonotype came up many times. This chain links TRBV7-2 with TRBJ2-3; D call uncertain. Germline V CDR1 and CDR2: SGHTA, FQGNSA. This CDR3 has 15 residues. Trimming took 1 base from V and 6 from J, leaving 14 bases between them. CDR3 amino acids: CASSLGVSSLDTQYF. In nucleotides, the CDR3 is TGTGCCAGCAGCTTAGGGGTGTCGAGTTTGGATACGCAGTATTTT.

The rearrangement joins TRBV7-3 to TRBJ2-2; weak D call: TRBD2 (6 bases). The V gene lost 5 bases and the J gene lost 13 bases, with 20 bases spanning the gap. Germline V gene data show CDR1 as SGHTA and CDR2 as FQGTGA. This CDR3 contains 14 residues. CDR3 amino acids: CASSLPGLPKVLFF. CDR3 bases: TGTGCCAGCAGCCTACCGGGACTCCCTAAGGTGCTGTTTTTT.

The CDR3 loop is CASSPTGMGNEPQHF. The CDR3 DNA reads as TGTGCCAGCTCACCAACCGGGATGGGTAATGAGCCCCAGCATTTT. The gene calls are TRBV18 and TRBJ1-5; no clear D. Germline CDR1 and CDR2: KGHSH and LQKENI. The CDR3 extends over 15 amino acids. V was clipped by 2 bases and J by 8 bases, with 16 bases between them.

This clonotype has at least ten counts. The CDR3 DNA reads as TGTGCCAGCAGTTTAGGCGAATACTACGAGCAGTACTTC. This codes for CASSLGEYYEQYF. The chain carries TRBV27 and TRBJ2-7, with D unresolved. Germline V CDR1 and CDR2: MNHEY, SMNVEV (reference sequence). The V end was cut by 2 bases, the J end by 3 bases, with 8 bases between. CDR3 size: 13 residues.

This clonotype was counted only a few times. This rearrangement joins TRBV4-3 to TRBJ1-1; 8 bases match TRBD1. This CDR3 spans 15 amino acids. The germline gives CDR1 LGHNA, CDR2 YSLEER. The ends lost 0 bases at V and 6 bases at J; junction bases unmatched: 6. Here the CDR3 DNA reads TGCGCCAGCAGCCAAGATCTTGCAGGGGGCTCTGAAGCTTTCTTT. Translation gives CASSQDLAGGSEAFF.

The chain employs TRBV12-3 or TRBV12-4 and TRBJ2-2; TRBD1 agrees at 7 bases. With 6 bases clipped from V and 5 bases from J, the junction kept 6 bases outside the gene matches. The CDR3 sequence is 14 residues long. The CDR3 here is CASRPGQQTGELFF. CDR3 nucleotides: TGTGCCAGCAGACCGGGACAGCAAACCGGGGAGCTGTTTTTT.

At least ten counts were recorded for this clonotype. V gene TRBV7-9 combines with J gene TRBJ1-1, with D unclear. The CDR3 runs to 13 residues. V was shortened by 10 bases and J by 1 base, with 13 bases between the two germline ends. In germline, CDR1 is SEHNR, CDR2 FQNEAQ (reference sequence). The CDR3 loop reads CATGRMQNTEAFF. In DNA form, the CDR3 reads TGTGCCACCGGGAGGATGCAGAACACTGAAGCTTTCTTT.

Many counts were recorded for this clonotype. V usage is TRBV2 and J usage is TRBJ1-5; possibly TRBD1 for D (6 bases). Germline CDR1 is SNHLY and CDR2 is FYNNEI. There are 14 residues in the CDR3. Trimming took off 4 bases at V and 3 bases at J, with 10 bases between the two ends. The CDR3 reads CASSVDRINQPQHF. In nucleotides, the CDR3 is TGTGCCAGCAGTGTTGACAGGATCAATCAGCCCCAGCATTTT. Filled out from reference TRBV2 and TRBJ1-5, the complete variable domain reads EPEVTQTPSHQVTQMGQEVILRCVPISNHLYFYWYRQILGQKVEFLVSFYNNEISEKSEIFDDQFSVERPDGSNFTLKIRSTKLEDSAMYFCASSVDRINQPQHFGDGTRLSIL.

Many counts were recorded for this clonotype. The V gene is TRBV27, the J gene TRBJ1-1; D is uncertain. Germline CDR1 is MNHEY and CDR2 is SMNVEV (reference sequence). The germline V and J ends were trimmed by 0 bases and 5 bases, with 10 bases remaining between them. This CDR3 is 14 amino acids long. The CDR3 DNA is TGTGCCAGCAGTTTATCTTCAGTCCTAACTGAAGCTTTCTTT. This gives the protein CASSLSSVLTEAFF.

A remark on this clonotype: A much larger clone differs by one base, so this may be a read error. The gene calls are TRBV5-1 and TRBJ1-1; D might be TRBD1 (5 bases). In germline, CDR1 is SGHRS, CDR2 YFSETQ. The CDR3 spans 16 residues. V was cut by 4 bases and J by 0 bases, with 16 bases left in between. The CDR3: CASSMEGWGMNTEAFF. The CDR3 DNA sequence: TGCGCCAGCAGCATGGAGGGTTGGGGGATGAACACTGAAGCTTTCTTT.

The chain joins TRBV20-1 to TRBJ1-1, with D possibly TRBD1 on 6 matching bases. V was pared by 1 base and J by 2 bases, with 17 bases between. This CDR3 contains 16 residues. Looked up from germline, CDR1 is DFQATT and CDR2 is SNEGSKA (reference sequence). The CDR3, as DNA: TGCAGTGCTAGAGTCGGACGGGGGCGTTTAAACACTGAAGCTTTCTTT. Translating gives CSARVGRGRLNTEAFF.

This clonotype was seen more than once but under ten times. The chain carries TRBV14 and TRBJ1-1; no clear D. CDR1 and CDR2 from the germline V gene are SGHDN and FVKESK. This CDR3 comprises 15 residues. V shed 0 bases and J shed 1 base, with 9 bases lying between them. CDR3 sequence reads: CASSQEILTNTEAFF. CDR3 DNA sequence: TGTGCCAGCAGCCAAGAGATACTTACGAACACTGAAGCTTTCTTT.

This clonotype was picked up many times. This chain connects TRBV4-2 to TRBJ1-2; maybe TRBD1 (6 bases). The length of the CDR3 is 15 residues. With 0 bases removed from V and 2 bases from J, the gap between germline ends came to 10 bases. Germline-derived CDR1 and CDR2 are LGHNA and YNFKEQ. CDR3 residues: CASSQEIGGNYGYTF. For the CDR3, the DNA is TGTGCCAGCAGCCAAGAGATCGGGGGCAACTATGGCTACACCTTC.

This clonotype occurred many times. The CDR3 nucleotides read TGTGCCAGCAGCCCACTTCCGGGACAGGGGCTATCCTACGAGCAGTACTTC. This translates into CASSPLPGQGLSYEQYF. This sequence joins TRBV3-1 and TRBJ2-7; 10 bases map to TRBD1. The CDR3 consists of 17 residues. The V and J ends lost 4 bases and 1 base, in that order; junction bases with no gene match: 10. In germline, CDR1 is LGHDT, CDR2 YNNKEL (reference sequence).

The sample holds a few counts of this clonotype. The chain combines TRBV20-1 with TRBJ2-5; 8 nucleotides agree with TRBD2. CDR3 length: 15 residues. Germline values: CDR1 DFQATT, CDR2 SNEGSKA (reference sequence). V lost 6 bases and J lost 1; bases outside the gene matches: 10. The DNA for the CDR3 is TGCAGTGCCCCATCCCTAACTAGCGGCCAAGAGACCCAGTACTTC. Translated: CSAPSLTSGQETQYF.

This clonotype came up many times. This chain connects TRBV30 to TRBJ1-1, with a tentative D call TRBD1 (5 bases). The germline gives CDR1 GTSNPN, CDR2 SVGIG (reference sequence). Trimming took 0 bases from V and 10 from J, leaving 12 bases between them. This CDR3 comprises 12 residues. For the CDR3, the DNA is TGTGCCTGGAGTGTACAGGCTGGCGGAGCTTTCTTT. This sequence encodes CAWSVQAGGAFF.

This clonotype was seen more than once but under ten times. The chain is built from TRBV11-3 and TRBJ2-1; D possibly matches TRBD1 or TRBD2 (6 bases each). V gave up 1 base and J gave up 7 bases, with 17 bases separating them. There are 16 residues in the CDR3. CDR1 SGHNT and CDR2 YENEEA come from the germline V gene. CDR3 protein: CASSLGRGLLGNEQFF. CDR3 bases: TGTGCCAGCAGCTTAGGCCGGGGGCTCTTGGGTAATGAGCAGTTCTTC.

The chain is built from TRBV6-2 or TRBV6-3 and TRBJ2-2; TRBD2 aligns across 10 bases. CDR1 is MNHEY and CDR2 is SVGEGT in the germline V gene. The CDR3 has 15 amino acids. Trimming removed 7 bases from V and 6 bases from J; junction bases left unmatched: 8. CDR3 sequence reads: CASISGLAGAGELFF. CDR3 bases: TGTGCCAGCATCTCTGGGCTAGCGGGAGCCGGGGAGCTGTTTTTT.

This clonotype came up a few times. The J gene is TRBJ2-5, the V gene TRBV19; 10 bases match TRBD1. Germline CDR1 is LNHDA and CDR2 is SQIVND (reference sequence). The CDR3 sequence is 15 residues long. After removal of 3 bases from V and 5 bases from J, the junction contained 6 bases not matched to a gene. DNA of the CDR3: TGTGCCAGTAGTATTAGAGACAGGGGGCAGGAGACCCAGTACTTC. Residues: CASSIRDRGQETQYF.